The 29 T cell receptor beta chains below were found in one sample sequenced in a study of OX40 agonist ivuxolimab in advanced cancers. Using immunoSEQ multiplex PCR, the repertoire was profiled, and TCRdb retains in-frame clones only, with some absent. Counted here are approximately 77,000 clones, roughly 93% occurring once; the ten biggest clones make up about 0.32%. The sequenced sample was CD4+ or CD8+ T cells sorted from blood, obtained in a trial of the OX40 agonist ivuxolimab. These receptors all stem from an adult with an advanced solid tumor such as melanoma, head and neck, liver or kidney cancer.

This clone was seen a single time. The CDR3 nucleotides read TGTGCCAGCAGTTACCGGCGGGAGGTGTATCCAGATACGCAGTATTTT. This sequence encodes CASSYRREVYPDTQYF. The chain recombines TRBV6-6 with TRBJ2-3; 8 nucleotides align to TRBD2. Germline-derived CDR1 and CDR2 are MNHNY and SVGAGI (reference sequence). The CDR3 totals 16 residues. V lost 2 bases and J lost 4; bases outside the gene matches: 8.

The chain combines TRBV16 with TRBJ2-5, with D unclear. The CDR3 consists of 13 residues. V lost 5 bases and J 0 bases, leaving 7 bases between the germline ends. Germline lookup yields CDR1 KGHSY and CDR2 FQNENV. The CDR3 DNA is TGTGCCAGCAGCAGTGGGTACCAAGAGACCCAGTACTTC. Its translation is CASSSGYQETQYF.

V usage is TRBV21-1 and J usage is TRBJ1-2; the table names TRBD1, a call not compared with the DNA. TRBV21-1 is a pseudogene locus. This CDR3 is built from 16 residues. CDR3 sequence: CASSKCPTGANYGYTF. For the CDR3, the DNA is TGTGCCAGCAGCAAATGCCCCACAGGAGCTAACTATGGCTACACCTTC.

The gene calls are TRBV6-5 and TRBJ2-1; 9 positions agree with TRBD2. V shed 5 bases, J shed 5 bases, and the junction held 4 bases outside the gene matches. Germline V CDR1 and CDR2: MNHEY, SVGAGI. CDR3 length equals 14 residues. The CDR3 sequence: CASSRSGRDNEQFF. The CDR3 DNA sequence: TGTGCCAGCAGTCGTAGCGGGAGAGACAATGAGCAGTTCTTC.

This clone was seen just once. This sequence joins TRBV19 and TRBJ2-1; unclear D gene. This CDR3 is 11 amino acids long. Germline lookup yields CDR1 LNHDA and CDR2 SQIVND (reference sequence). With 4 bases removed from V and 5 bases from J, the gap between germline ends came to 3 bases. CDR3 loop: CASSRNNEQFF. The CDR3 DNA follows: TGTGCCAGTAGTAGGAACAATGAGCAGTTCTTC.

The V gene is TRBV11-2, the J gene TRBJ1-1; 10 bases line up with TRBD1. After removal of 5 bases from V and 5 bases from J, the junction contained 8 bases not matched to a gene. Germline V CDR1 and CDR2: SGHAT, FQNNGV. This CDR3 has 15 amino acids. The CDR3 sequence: CASSPWTGGGTEAFF. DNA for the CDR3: TGTGCCAGCAGCCCTTGGACAGGGGGAGGGACTGAAGCTTTCTTT.

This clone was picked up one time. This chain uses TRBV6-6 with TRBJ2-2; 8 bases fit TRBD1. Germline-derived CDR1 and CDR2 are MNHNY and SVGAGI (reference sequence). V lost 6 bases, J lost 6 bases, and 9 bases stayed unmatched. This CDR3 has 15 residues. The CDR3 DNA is TGTGCCAGCAGATTAGCAGGGGGCGACGCCGGGGAGCTGTTTTTT. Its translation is CASRLAGGDAGELFF.

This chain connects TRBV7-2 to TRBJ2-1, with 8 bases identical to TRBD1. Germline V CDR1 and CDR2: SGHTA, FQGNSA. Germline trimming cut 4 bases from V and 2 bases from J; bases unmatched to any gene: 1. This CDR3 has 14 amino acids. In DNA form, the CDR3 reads TGTGCCAGCAGCTCGGACAGGGCCTACAATGAGCAGTTCTTC. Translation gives CASSSDRAYNEQFF.

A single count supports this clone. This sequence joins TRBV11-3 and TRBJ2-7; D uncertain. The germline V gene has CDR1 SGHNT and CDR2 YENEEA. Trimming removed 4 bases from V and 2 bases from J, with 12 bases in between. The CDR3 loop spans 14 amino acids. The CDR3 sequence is CASSSTDGPYEQYF. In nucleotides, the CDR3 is TGTGCCAGCAGCTCGACCGACGGTCCCTACGAGCAGTACTTC.

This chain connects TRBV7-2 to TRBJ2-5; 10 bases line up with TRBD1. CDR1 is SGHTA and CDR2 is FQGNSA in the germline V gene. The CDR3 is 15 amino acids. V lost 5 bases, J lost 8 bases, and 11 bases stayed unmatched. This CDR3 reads CASSRGQGNSGTQYF. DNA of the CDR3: TGTGCCAGCAGCCGGGGACAGGGGAACTCAGGAACCCAGTACTTC.

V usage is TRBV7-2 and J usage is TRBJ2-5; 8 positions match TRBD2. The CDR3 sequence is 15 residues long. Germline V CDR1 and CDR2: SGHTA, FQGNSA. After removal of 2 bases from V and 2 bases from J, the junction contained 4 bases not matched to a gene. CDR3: CASSLMAGGQETQYF. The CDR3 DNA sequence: TGTGCCAGCAGCTTAATGGCGGGGGGACAAGAGACCCAGTACTTC.

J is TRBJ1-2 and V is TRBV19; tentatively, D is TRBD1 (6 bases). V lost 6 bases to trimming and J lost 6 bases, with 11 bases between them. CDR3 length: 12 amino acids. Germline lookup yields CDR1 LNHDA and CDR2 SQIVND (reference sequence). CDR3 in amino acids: CASRDSGHGYTF. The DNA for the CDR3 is TGTGCCAGTAGGGACAGTGGCCATGGCTACACCTTC.

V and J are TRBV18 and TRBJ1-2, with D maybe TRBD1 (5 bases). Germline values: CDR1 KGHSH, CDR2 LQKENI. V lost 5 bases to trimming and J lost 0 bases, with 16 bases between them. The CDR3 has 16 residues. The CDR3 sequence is CASSADRQSANYGYTF. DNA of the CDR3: TGTGCCAGCTCAGCCGATAGACAGTCAGCTAACTATGGCTACACCTTC.

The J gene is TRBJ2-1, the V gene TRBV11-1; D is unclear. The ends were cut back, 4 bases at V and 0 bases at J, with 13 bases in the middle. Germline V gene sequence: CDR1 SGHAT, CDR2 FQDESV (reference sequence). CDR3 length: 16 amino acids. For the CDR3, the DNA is TGTGCCAGCAGCTCATCTCGCCCCCTCTCCTACAATGAGCAGTTCTTC. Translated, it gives CASSSSRPLSYNEQFF.

The CDR3 is CASTWTGENTGELFF. As DNA, the CDR3 is TGTGCCAGCACCTGGACAGGAGAGAACACCGGGGAGCTGTTTTTT. This chain joins TRBV7-2 and TRBJ2-2; 7 positions agree with TRBD1. V was pared by 7 bases and J by 1 base, with 6 bases of the junction left unmatched. This CDR3 contains 15 residues. The germline CDR1 and CDR2 sequences are SGHTA and FQGNSA.

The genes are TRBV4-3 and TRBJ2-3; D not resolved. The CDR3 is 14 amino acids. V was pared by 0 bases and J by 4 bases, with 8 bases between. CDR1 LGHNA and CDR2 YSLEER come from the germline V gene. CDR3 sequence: CASSQDISPDTQYF. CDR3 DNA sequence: TGCGCCAGCAGCCAAGATATAAGCCCAGATACGCAGTATTTT.

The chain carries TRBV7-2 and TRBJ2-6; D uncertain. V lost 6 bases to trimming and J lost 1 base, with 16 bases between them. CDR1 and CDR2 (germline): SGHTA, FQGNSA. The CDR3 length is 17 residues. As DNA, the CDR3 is TGTGCCAGCAGTTTAAGCGTTGGCTCTTCTGGGGCCAACGTCCTGACTTTC. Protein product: CASSLSVGSSGANVLTF.

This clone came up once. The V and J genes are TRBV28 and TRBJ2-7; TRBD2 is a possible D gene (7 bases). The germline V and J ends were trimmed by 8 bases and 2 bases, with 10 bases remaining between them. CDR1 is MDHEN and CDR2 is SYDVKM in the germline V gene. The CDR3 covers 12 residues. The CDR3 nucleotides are TGTGCCAGCGGGGGGGCGACCTACGAGCAGTACTTC. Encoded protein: CASGGATYEQYF.

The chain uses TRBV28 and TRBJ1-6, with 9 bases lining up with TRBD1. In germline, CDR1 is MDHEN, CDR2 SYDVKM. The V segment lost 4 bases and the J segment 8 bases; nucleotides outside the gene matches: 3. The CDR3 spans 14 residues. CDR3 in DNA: TGTGCCAGCAGTTCGGGACAGGGAGATTCACCCCTCCACTTT. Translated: CASSSGQGDSPLHF. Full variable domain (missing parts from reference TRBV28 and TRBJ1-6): DVKVTQSSRYLVKRTGEKVFLECVQDMDHENMFWYRQDPGLGLRLIYFSYDVKMKEKGDIPEGYSVSREKKERFSLILESASTNQTSMYLCASSSGQGDSPLHFGNGTRLTVT.

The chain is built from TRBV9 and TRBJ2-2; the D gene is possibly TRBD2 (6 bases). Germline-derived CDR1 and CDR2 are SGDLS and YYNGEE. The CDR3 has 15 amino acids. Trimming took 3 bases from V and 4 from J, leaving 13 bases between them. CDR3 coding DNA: TGTGCCAGCAGCGGGGTGGGACTCACCACCGGGGAGCTGTTTTTT. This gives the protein CASSGVGLTTGELFF.

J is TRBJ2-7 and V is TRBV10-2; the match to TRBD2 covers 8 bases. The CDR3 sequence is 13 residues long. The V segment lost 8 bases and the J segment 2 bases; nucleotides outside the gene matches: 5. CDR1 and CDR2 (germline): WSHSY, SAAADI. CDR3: CASRTSLAYEQYF. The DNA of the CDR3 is TGCGCCAGCCGGACTAGCCTCGCCTACGAGCAGTACTTC.

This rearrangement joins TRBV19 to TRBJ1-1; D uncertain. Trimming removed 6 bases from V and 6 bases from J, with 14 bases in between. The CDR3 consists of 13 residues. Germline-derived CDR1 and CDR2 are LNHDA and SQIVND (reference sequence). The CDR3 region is CASREQRASEAFF. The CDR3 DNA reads TGTGCCAGTAGAGAGCAAAGAGCTTCTGAAGCTTTCTTT.

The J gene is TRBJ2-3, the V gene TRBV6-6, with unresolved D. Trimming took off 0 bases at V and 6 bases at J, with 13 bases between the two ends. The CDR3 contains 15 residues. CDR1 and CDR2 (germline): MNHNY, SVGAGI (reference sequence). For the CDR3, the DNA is TGTGCCAGCAGTTACTCGTGGTTGAGTTCGGATACGCAGTATTTT. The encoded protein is CASSYSWLSSDTQYF.

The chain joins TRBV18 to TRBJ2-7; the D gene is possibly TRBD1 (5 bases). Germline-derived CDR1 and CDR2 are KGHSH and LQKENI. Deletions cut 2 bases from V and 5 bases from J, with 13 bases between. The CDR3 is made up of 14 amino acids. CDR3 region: CASSPFTGLDEQYF. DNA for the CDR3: TGTGCCAGCTCACCATTCACAGGTTTAGACGAGCAGTACTTC.

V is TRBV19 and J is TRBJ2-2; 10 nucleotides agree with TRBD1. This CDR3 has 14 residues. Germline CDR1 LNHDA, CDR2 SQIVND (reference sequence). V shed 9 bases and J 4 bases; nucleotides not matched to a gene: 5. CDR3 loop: CASRDRGGTGELFF. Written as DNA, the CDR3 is TGTGCCAGCCGGGACAGGGGTGGCACCGGGGAGCTGTTTTTT.

The CDR3 DNA follows: TGCGCCAGCAGCGAAGGGGGCGCGGGGACCGGGGAGCTGTTTTTT. Its protein product is CASSEGGAGTGELFF. V usage is TRBV5-1 and J usage is TRBJ2-2; TRBD1 might be the D (7 bases). Germline V CDR1 and CDR2: SGHRS, YFSETQ. The CDR3 is made up of 15 amino acids. Trimming cost V 4 bases and J 5 bases, with 15 bases left between them.

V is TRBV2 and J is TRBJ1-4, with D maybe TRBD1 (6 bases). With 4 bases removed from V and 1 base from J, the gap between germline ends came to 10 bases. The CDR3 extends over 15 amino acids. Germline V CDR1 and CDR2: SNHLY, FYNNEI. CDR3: CASSGVQGTNEKLFF. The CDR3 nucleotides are TGTGCCAGCAGTGGAGTACAGGGAACTAATGAAAAACTGTTTTTT.

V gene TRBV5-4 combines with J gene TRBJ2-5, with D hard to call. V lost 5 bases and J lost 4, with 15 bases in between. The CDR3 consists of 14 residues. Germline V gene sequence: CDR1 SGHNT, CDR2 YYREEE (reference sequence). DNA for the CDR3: TGTGCCAGCAGTTCCGCGACGGGTCGAGAGACCCAGTACTTC. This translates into CASSSATGRETQYF. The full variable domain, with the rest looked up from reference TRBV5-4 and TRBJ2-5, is ETGVTQSPTHLIKTRGQQVTLRCSSQSGHNTVSWYQQALGQGPQFIFQYYREEENGRGNFPPRFSGLQFPNYSSELNVNALELDDSALYLCASSSATGRETQYFGPGTRLLVL.

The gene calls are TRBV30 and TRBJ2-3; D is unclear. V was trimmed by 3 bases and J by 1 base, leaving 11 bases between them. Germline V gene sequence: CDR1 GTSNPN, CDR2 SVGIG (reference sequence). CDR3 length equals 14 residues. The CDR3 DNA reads TGTGCCTGGAGACGTGCCGGGCGCACAGATACGCAGTATTTT. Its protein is CAWRRAGRTDTQYF.